The rows below give T cell receptor beta chains drawn from one sample of a study of T cells in Graves' hyperthyroidism and ophthalmopathy. TCRdb reprocessed the multiplex PCR reads via MiXCR and lists one record per CDR3 protein. The table has hundreds of thousands of distinct CDR3 sequences, 35% seen once; the top ten hold around 30%. The sequenced sample consisted of blood. Receptors originate from a woman aged 40 to 50 with Graves' hyperthyroidism. Each CDR3 is given with its conserved first and last residue. A D gene is named only where the DNA matches it firmly. Only part of the rows carry a size: once, few, many, or a class if the clone is expanded.

D: NA; V: TRBV2; size: NA; J: TRBJ2-2; DNA: TGTGCCAGCAGAAGGGGAAGTAGCACCGGGGAGCTGTTTTTT; CDR3: CASRRGSSTGELFF
D: TRBD2; V: TRBV10-3; size: NA; J: TRBJ2-3; DNA: TGTGCCCTGTCACCGGGACTAGCGGACACAGATACGCAGTATTTT; CDR3: CALSPGLADTDTQYF
D: NA; V: TRBV19; size: few; J: TRBJ2-3; DNA: TGTGCCAGTAGTATTGGACTTAGGGATACGCAGTATTTT; CDR3: CASSIGLRDTQYF
D: NA; V: TRBV7-3; size: NA; J: TRBJ1-5; DNA: TGTGCCAGCAGTGACGCTTGCAGCAATCAGCCCCAGCATTTT; CDR3: CASSDACSNQPQHF
D: NA; V: TRBV6-5; size: few; J: TRBJ1-5; DNA: TGTGCCAGCAGTTACACTACAGGGTCCAATCAGCCCCAGCATTTT; CDR3: CASSYTTGSNQPQHF
D: NA; V: TRBV5-8; size: NA; J: TRBJ1-5; DNA: TGTGCCAGCCTTAAGTTATCCAGCAATCAGCCCCAGCATTTT; CDR3: CASLKLSSNQPQHF
D: TRBD2; V: TRBV29-1; size: once; J: TRBJ2-7; DNA: TGCAGCGTACGTAGCGGGAGGGCAGGGAACGAGCAGCACTTC; CDR3: CSVRSGRAGNEQHF
D: TRBD1; V: TRBV30; size: NA; J: TRBJ2-7; DNA: TGTGCCTGGAGCAGGGGGTACGACGAGCAGTACTTC; CDR3: CAWSRGYDEQYF
D: NA; V: TRBV20-1; size: many; J: TRBJ2-7; DNA: TGCAGTGCTCAAAGTCTTCTGGACGAGCAGTACTTC; CDR3: CSAQSLLDEQYF
D: NA; V: TRBV2; size: few; J: TRBJ2-2; DNA: TGTGCCAGCAGTACTGACAGGTTACCCGGGGAGCTGTTTTTT; CDR3: CASSTDRLPGELFF
D: TRBD1; V: TRBV11-3; size: NA; J: TRBJ1-4; DNA: TGTGCCAGCAGCTTAACAGGGGGTCCCAGCGGGCTGTTTTTT; CDR3: CASSLTGGPSGLFF
D: NA; V: TRBV7-9; size: many; J: TRBJ2-5; DNA: TGTGCCAGCAGCTTAGCCACCCCGGGCGCAGAGACCCAGTACTTC; CDR3: CASSLATPGAETQYF
D: NA; V: TRBV9; size: few; J: TRBJ2-7; DNA: TGCGCCAGCAGCCAAGGGACGGGGTTACTCTACGAGCAGTACTTC; CDR3: CASSQGTGLLYEQYF
D: TRBD1; V: TRBV25-1; size: few; J: TRBJ2-7; DNA: TGTGCCAGCAGTGAAGTTTCGACAGGGAGCGAGCAGTACTTC; CDR3: CASSEVSTGSEQYF
D: NA; V: TRBV6-4; size: NA; J: TRBJ2-2; DNA: TGTGCCAGCAGTGATTCGGGGGCCGGGGAGCTGTTTTTT; CDR3: CASSDSGAGELFF
D: TRBD1; V: TRBV10-3; size: many; J: TRBJ1-2; DNA: TGTGCCAACCATCCGGGACAGGGTTCGGGCTACACCTTC; CDR3: CANHPGQGSGYTF
D: NA; V: TRBV7-2; size: many; J: TRBJ1-3; DNA: TGTGCCAGCAGCTCTCGACAGGACAGCTCTGGAAACACCATATATTTT; CDR3: CASSSRQDSSGNTIYF
D: NA; V: TRBV10-3; size: many; J: TRBJ1-2; DNA: TGTGCCATCGGCGGTGGAGGCTATGGCTACACCTTC; CDR3: CAIGGGGYGYTF
D: NA; V: TRBV7-2; size: NA; J: TRBJ2-3; DNA: TGTGCCAGCAGCCAAGTTCAAGGGGATACGCAGTATTTT; CDR3: CASSQVQGDTQYF
D: NA; V: TRBV4-3; size: once; J: TRBJ1-4; DNA: NA; CDR3: CASSQVGQGNEKLLF
D: TRBD2; V: TRBV9; size: NA; J: TRBJ2-7; DNA: TGTGCCAGAACAATCCGGGAGGGGTGGTCCTACGAGCAGTACTTC; CDR3: CARTIREGWSYEQYF
D: TRBD1; V: TRBV19; size: many; J: TRBJ1-5; DNA: TGTGCCAGTAGTATTACGGACAGGGTGAATCAGCCCCAGCATTTT; CDR3: CASSITDRVNQPQHF
D: NA; V: TRBV2; size: NA; J: TRBJ1-5; DNA: TGTGCCAGTAGTGAAGGGGGAAGCAATCAGCATTTT; CDR3: CASSEGGSNQHF
D: NA; V: TRBV10-3; size: NA; J: TRBJ1-4; DNA: TGTGCCAGCAGTGAAGGTAGGGAGGACGAAAAACTGTTTTTT; CDR3: CASSEGREDEKLFF
D: NA; V: TRBV20-1; size: many; J: TRBJ1-2; DNA: TGCAGTGCTACAGGGTCCCATGGCTACACCTTC; CDR3: CSATGSHGYTF
D: NA; V: TRBV20-1; size: NA; J: TRBJ2-5; DNA: TGCAGTGCTAGGGTGGGGGTAGGGACCCAGTACTTC; CDR3: CSARVGVGTQYF